This TCR beta chain was identified in a study of T cells in Graves' hyperthyroidism and ophthalmopathy. Overall study results and limits: Onset of ophthalmopathy came a median 6.5 months after the model predicted it.

The CDR3 regions of TCR beta were amplified from RNA transcripts. TCR CDR3 regions were first amplified by RT-PCR with HTBI primers. Each CDR3 protein is one row after TCRdb ran MiXCR on the multiplex PCR reads. In the table there are about 560,000 distinct CDR3 sequences, approximately 16% of which are singletons. About this clonotype: The target antigen is unknown.

Germline lookup yields CDR1 DFQATT and CDR2 SNEGSKA (reference sequence). This CDR3 contains 16 residues. V shed 5 bases and J 4 bases; nucleotides not matched to a gene: 12. The sample taken for sequencing was blood. J is TRBJ2-3 and V is TRBV20-1; 10 positions agree with TRBD2. This sequence originates from a woman aged 18-29 years with Graves' hyperthyroidism. The CDR3 DNA follows: TGCAGTGCTGTTCTCCTCCTAGCGGGGGATTCAGATACGCAGTATTTT. The encoded protein is CSAVLLLAGDSDTQYF.